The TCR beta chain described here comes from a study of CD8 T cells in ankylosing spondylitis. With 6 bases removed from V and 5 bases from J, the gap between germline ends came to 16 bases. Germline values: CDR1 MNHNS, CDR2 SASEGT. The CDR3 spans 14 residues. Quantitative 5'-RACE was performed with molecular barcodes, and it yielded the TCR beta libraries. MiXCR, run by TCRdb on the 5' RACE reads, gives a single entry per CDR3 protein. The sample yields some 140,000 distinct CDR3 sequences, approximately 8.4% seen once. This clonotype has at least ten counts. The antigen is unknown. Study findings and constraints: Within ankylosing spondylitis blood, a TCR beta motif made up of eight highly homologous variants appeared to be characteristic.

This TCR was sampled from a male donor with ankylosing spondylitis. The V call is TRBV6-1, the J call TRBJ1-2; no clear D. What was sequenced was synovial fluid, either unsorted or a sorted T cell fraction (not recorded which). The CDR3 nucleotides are TGTGCCAGCAGACCCGACGGGATGGGATATGGCTACACCTTC. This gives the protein CASRPDGMGYGYTF.